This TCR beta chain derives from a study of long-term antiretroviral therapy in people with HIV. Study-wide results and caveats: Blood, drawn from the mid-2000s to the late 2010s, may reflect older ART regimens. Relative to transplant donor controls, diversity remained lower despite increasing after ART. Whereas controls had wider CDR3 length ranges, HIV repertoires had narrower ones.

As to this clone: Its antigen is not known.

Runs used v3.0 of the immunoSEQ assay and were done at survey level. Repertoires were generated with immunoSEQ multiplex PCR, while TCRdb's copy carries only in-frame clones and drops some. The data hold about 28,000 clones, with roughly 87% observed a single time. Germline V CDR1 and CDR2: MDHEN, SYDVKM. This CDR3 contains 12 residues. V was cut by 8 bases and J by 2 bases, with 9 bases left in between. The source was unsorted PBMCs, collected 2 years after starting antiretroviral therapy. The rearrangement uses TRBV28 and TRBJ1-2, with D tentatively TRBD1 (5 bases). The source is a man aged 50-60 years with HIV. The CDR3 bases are TGTGCCAGCCGTCCAGGGAACTATGGCTACACCTTC. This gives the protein CASRPGNYGYTF.